This entry concerns a single T cell receptor (beta chain). Its antigen is unidentified. Losses at the gene ends were 2 bases for V and 1 base for J; bases not matched to a gene: 2. The CDR3 runs 14 residues. These data belong to a study of T cell repertoires in cytomegalovirus infection. Across the whole study: The authors used CMV epitopes that were HLA-C-restricted (recently identified) and HLA-B-restricted (well studied). Notes on the study in general: CMV carriers having the relevant HLA were flagged by cumulative public TCR beta family frequency. HLA-C-restricted, CMV-specific TCR beta clonotypes were dominant ex vivo.

TCRdb re-called the reads through MiXCR, storing one row per CDR3 protein. Of a few hundred thousand distinct CDR3 sequences listed, approximately 30% are singletons. The sequencing here drew on cultured PBMCs, taken from culture after CMV antigen stimulation. This TCR derives from a human donor in good health (CMV status not recorded). Some clones in this sample may be carry-over from other donors' samples. The J gene is TRBJ2-7, the V gene TRBV12-3 or TRBV12-4, with 7 positions matching TRBD1. CDR3 region: CASSLMTGSYEQYF. The CDR3 region has the DNA TGTGCCAGCAGTTTAATGACAGGGTCCTACGAGCAGTACTTC.